This T cell receptor beta chain was found in a study of Ad26.COV2.S vaccination and SARS-CoV-2 variants. Study-wide findings and caveats: Individuals receiving vaccine had higher spike-specific TCR breadth than placebo recipients did.

Treatment in this sample: roughly 20 received Ad26.COV2.S at low or high dose, single or two shots; a few received placebo; per-sample allocation not given. Day 63 following the first vaccine or placebo injection was when the samples were taken. In the vaccine, an Ad26 vector expressed the SARS-CoV-2 spike of the Wuhan strain. About this clone itself: What it binds is not known.

Only in-frame clones appear in the TCRdb table, and some are missing; sequencing was by immunoSEQ multiplex PCR. Of a few hundred thousand clones in the sample, more than 70% were seen once. In germline, CDR1 is MNHEY, CDR2 SVGAGI. The CDR3 spans 14 residues. Trimming cost V 2 bases and J 5 bases; bases outside gene matches: 2. The receptor comes from a person between 18 and 59 years old who received the Ad26.COV2.S COVID-19 vaccine or a placebo. This chain connects TRBV6-5 to TRBJ1-2; the match to TRBD1 covers 10 bases. Sequencing was performed on peripheral blood, taken in a trial of Ad26.COV2.S vaccine versus placebo. The chain's CDR3 is CASSYRDRGYGYTF. CDR3 bases: TGTGCCAGCAGTTACCGGGACAGGGGTTATGGCTACACCTTC.